The 30 T cell receptor beta chains listed next were all sequenced from one sample in a study of T-cell reconstitution after alpha-beta-depleted transplantation in children. During its preparation, the TCRbeta library received unique molecular identifiers. TCRdb analysed the PCR reads with MiXCR anew, one entry per CDR3 protein. Of 380,000 or so distinct CDR3 sequences listed, approximately 12% are singletons. Sequencing was performed on PBMCs, taken from the stem cell graft. Every receptor here comes from a human donor who donated a stem cell graft to a child with Fanconi anemia.

The V and J genes are TRBV29-1 and TRBJ2-2; no reliable D call. The V end was cut by 7 bases, the J end by 1 base, with 10 bases between. Germline loops: CDR1 SQVTM, CDR2 ANQGSEA. This CDR3 region has 13 residues. The CDR3 DNA is TGCAGCGGCCGGACGTTGAACACCGGGGAGCTGTTTTTT. As protein: CSGRTLNTGELFF.

The table lists this clonotype with many counts. The V and J genes are TRBV10-3 and TRBJ1-4; 8 nucleotides match TRBD1. The CDR3 sequence is 15 residues long. Germline V gene sequence: CDR1 ENHRY, CDR2 SYGVKD. With 3 bases clipped from V and 8 bases from J, the junction kept 8 bases outside the gene matches. The CDR3 region has the DNA TGTGCCATCAGTGACTCAGACAGGGGCGAGGAAAAACTGTTTTTT. This codes for CAISDSDRGEEKLFF.

This chain links TRBV5-1 with TRBJ1-1; D remains unclear. V was pared by 0 bases and J by 1 base, with 7 bases between. The length of the CDR3 is 14 residues. Germline CDR1 reads SGHRS; CDR2 reads YFSETQ. CDR3 bases: TGCGCCAGCAGCTTGGCTCCTCCGAACACTGAAGCTTTCTTT. This codes for CASSLAPPNTEAFF.

The chain carries TRBV6-1 and TRBJ2-3, with unresolved D. V lost 1 base and J 5 bases, leaving 10 bases between the germline ends. CDR1 is MNHNS and CDR2 is SASEGT in the germline V gene. The CDR3 has 14 residues. The CDR3 loop is CASSEVTNGDTQYF. Here the CDR3 DNA reads TGTGCCAGCAGTGAAGTCACTAACGGAGATACGCAGTATTTT.

In its sample, this clonotype was seen a few times. The rearrangement uses TRBV2 and TRBJ2-5; no clear D gene. V was trimmed by 7 bases and J by 2 bases, leaving 8 bases between them. The CDR3 covers 12 residues. The germline gives CDR1 SNHLY, CDR2 FYNNEI. DNA of the CDR3: TGTGCCAGCACCAATGGACAAGAGACCCAGTACTTC. This encodes CASTNGQETQYF. The full variable domain, rest sourced from reference TRBV2 and TRBJ2-5, is EPEVTQTPSHQVTQMGQEVILRCVPISNHLYFYWYRQILGQKVEFLVSFYNNEISEKSEIFDDQFSVERPDGSNFTLKIRSTKLEDSAMYFCASTNGQETQYFGPGTRLLVL.

The chain uses TRBV9 and TRBJ2-3, with 9 nucleotides matching TRBD1. CDR1 is SGDLS, CDR2 YYNGEE, per germline. With 3 bases clipped from V and 3 bases from J, the junction kept 8 bases outside the gene matches. The CDR3 extends over 16 amino acids. Here the CDR3 reads CASSATGGDQTDTQYF. CDR3 sequence (DNA): TGTGCCAGCAGCGCGACAGGGGGAGACCAAACAGATACGCAGTATTTT.

The chain has TRBV21-1 and TRBJ1-1; the table's D gene call, TRBD1, was not cross checked with the DNA. TRBV21-1 is a recognized pseudogene. This CDR3 comprises 14 residues. CDR3 nucleotide sequence: TGTGCCAGCCCGCCTCCGGGTTGCGAGACTGAAGCTTTCTTT. Translating it yields CASPPPGCETEAFF.

This chain uses TRBV7-8 with TRBJ2-5; 9 nucleotides line up with TRBD2. The CDR3 is 16 amino acids. Germline V gene sequence: CDR1 SGHVS, CDR2 FQNEAQ. The J segment lost 5 bases and the V segment lost 5 bases, leaving 12 bases of the junction unmatched. The CDR3 DNA follows: TGTGCCAGCAGCCCAGGAAGCGGGGGGCCCCGGGAGACCCAGTACTTC. This translates into CASSPGSGGPRETQYF.

The rearrangement links TRBV20-1 to TRBJ1-4; D may be TRBD1 (6 bases). Germline V lookup: CDR1 DFQATT, CDR2 SNEGSKA (reference sequence). Trimming pared 5 bases from V and 3 bases from J, leaving 10 bases between. This CDR3 region has 13 residues. The CDR3 DNA follows: TGCAGTGCTCAGAGGGGGTCTAATGAAAAACTGTTTTTT. Protein sequence: CSAQRGSNEKLFF.

This clonotype appeared a few times. The gene calls are TRBV14 and TRBJ1-1; D is undetermined. CDR3 length: 15 residues. Germline loops: CDR1 SGHDN, CDR2 FVKESK. V dropped 0 bases and J dropped 6 bases, with 14 bases sitting between them. The CDR3 is CASSQDLSGIAEAFF. The CDR3, as DNA: TGTGCCAGCAGCCAAGATCTGTCCGGGATCGCTGAAGCTTTCTTT.

The chain has TRBV28 and TRBJ1-5, with a possible D match to TRBD1 (6 bases). Germline lookup yields CDR1 MDHEN and CDR2 SYDVKM. Trimming left V 8 bases short and J 3 bases short, with 17 bases between. The CDR3 consists of 15 residues. The CDR3, as DNA: TGTGCCAGCGGTGCTTGGGCAGGGGACAATCAGCCCCAGCATTTT. Translated, it gives CASGAWAGDNQPQHF. The full variable domain, completed using reference TRBV28 and TRBJ1-5, is DVKVTQSSRYLVKRTGEKVFLECVQDMDHENMFWYRQDPGLGLRLIYFSYDVKMKEKGDIPEGYSVSREKKERFSLILESASTNQTSMYLCASGAWAGDNQPQHFGDGTRLSIL.

The chain carries TRBV7-9 and TRBJ1-5; unclear D gene. The V and J ends lost 4 bases and 3 bases respectively, with 10 bases between them. The germline CDR1 and CDR2 sequences are SEHNR and FQNEAQ (reference sequence). The CDR3 consists of 14 residues. The CDR3 bases are TGTGCCAGCAGCTCTGGCGGGCCCAATCAGCCCCAGCATTTT. It encodes CASSSGGPNQPQHF.

The rearrangement joins TRBV28 to TRBJ2-1; D may be TRBD1 (6 bases). The CDR3 has 14 amino acids. The ends were cut back, 6 bases at V and 7 bases at J, with 16 bases in the middle. Germline-derived CDR1 and CDR2 are MDHEN and SYDVKM. The CDR3 sequence is CASSLPLGANEQFF. DNA of the CDR3: TGTGCCAGCAGCCTCCCCCTGGGGGCAAATGAGCAGTTCTTC.

At least ten counts were recorded for this clonotype. This chain connects TRBV21-1 to TRBJ1-1; TRBD1, the table's D call, was not compared with the DNA. TRBV21-1 is designated a pseudogene. The CDR3 contains 14 residues. This CDR3 reads CASSKHGGATEAFF. The CDR3 region has the DNA TGTGCCAGCAGCAAGCATGGGGGGGCCACTGAAGCTTTCTTT.

This clonotype was observed at least ten times. The chain employs TRBV9 and TRBJ1-4; 9 positions agree with TRBD1. The CDR3 has 15 residues. The V gene end was trimmed by 4 bases and the J gene end by 6 bases; junction bases not matched to a gene: 7. Germline V gives CDR1 SGDLS, CDR2 YYNGEE. CDR3 region: CASSSADRGDEKLFF. The CDR3 region has the DNA TGTGCCAGCAGCTCCGCGGACAGGGGCGATGAAAAACTGTTTTTT.

This clonotype has only a few counts. A much larger clone lies one base from this, so it may be a read error. The chain carries TRBV5-1 and TRBJ1-1; D remains ambiguous. V was cut by 0 bases and J by 1 base, with 7 bases left in between. The CDR3 is 14 amino acids. The germline V gene encodes CDR1 SGHRS and CDR2 YFSETQ. The CDR3 protein is CASSLAWGNTEAFF. CDR3 nucleotide sequence: TGCGCCAGCAGCTTGGCCTGGGGGAACACTGAAGCTTTCTTT.

The gene calls are TRBV15 and TRBJ2-1; 10 positions agree with TRBD2. With V trimmed by 0 bases and J by 8 bases, 7 bases remained unmatched. The CDR3 is made up of 16 amino acids. Germline CDR1 is LNHNV and CDR2 is YYDKDF (reference sequence). The CDR3: CATSRDAAGGIYEQFF. Written as DNA, the CDR3 is TGTGCCACCAGCAGAGATGCAGCGGGGGGGATCTATGAGCAGTTCTTC.

This clonotype came up a few times. This chain uses TRBV12-3 or TRBV12-4 with TRBJ1-2; D not certain. V was clipped by 4 bases and J by 4 bases, with 13 bases between them. The CDR3 is 14 amino acids. The DNA of the CDR3 is TGTGCCAGCAGTTCCCGCCCACTTCCCTATGGCTACACCTTC. This sequence encodes CASSSRPLPYGYTF.

This clonotype was picked up a small number of times. The chain carries TRBV3-1 and TRBJ1-5; 7 bases fit TRBD1. The CDR3 covers 13 residues. Trimming took 5 bases from V and 8 from J; bases not matched to a gene: 6. The V gene's germline CDR1 is LGHDT and CDR2 YNNKEL (reference sequence). The CDR3 spells CASSWEGAEPQHF. CDR3 coding DNA: TGTGCCAGCAGCTGGGAGGGGGCAGAGCCCCAGCATTTT.

In DNA form, the CDR3 reads TGTGCCAGCAGCCAAGGACCACAGGGGGCATCCTACACTGAAGCTTTCTTT. Its protein product is CASSQGPQGASYTEAFF. V gene TRBV4-2 combines with J gene TRBJ1-1; 9 bases line up with TRBD1. V trimming: 1 base; J trimming: 3 bases; junction bases outside the gene matches: 9. Germline CDR1 reads LGHNA; CDR2 reads YNFKEQ. This CDR3 has 17 residues.

This clonotype was picked up many times. The genes are TRBV2 and TRBJ2-1; TRBD2 agrees at 9 bases. Germline lookup yields CDR1 SNHLY and CDR2 FYNNEI. The CDR3 has 14 residues. Trimming removed 7 bases from V and 4 bases from J; junction bases left unmatched: 5. CDR3 residues: CASNILAGYNEQFF. DNA for the CDR3: TGTGCCAGCAACATCCTAGCGGGGTACAATGAGCAGTTCTTC.

This chain connects TRBV27 to TRBJ1-2; 7 nucleotides line up with TRBD1. Per the germline V gene, CDR1 is MNHEY and CDR2 is SMNVEV (reference sequence). The V and J ends lost 5 bases and 4 bases, in that order; junction bases with no gene match: 4. This CDR3 is 13 amino acids long. The CDR3 loop is CASSHGTVYGYTF. CDR3 bases: TGTGCCAGCAGTCACGGGACAGTCTATGGCTACACCTTC.

This clonotype appeared many times. The chain's CDR3 is CASIGAGTEAFF. CDR3 DNA: TGTGCCAGCATTGGGGCCGGCACTGAAGCTTTCTTT. The rearrangement joins TRBV28 to TRBJ1-1; the D gene is possibly TRBD1 (5 bases). V lost 7 bases and J lost 4, with 10 bases in between. The CDR3 runs 12 residues. In germline, CDR1 is MDHEN, CDR2 SYDVKM.

This sequence joins TRBV20-1 and TRBJ2-1; 8 bases match TRBD2. V lost 6 bases and J lost 0; bases outside the gene matches: 10. The germline V gene encodes CDR1 DFQATT and CDR2 SNEGSKA (reference sequence). The CDR3 length is 16 residues. Here the CDR3 reads CSAPPGGFSSYNEQFF. CDR3 nucleotide sequence: TGCAGTGCCCCCCCGGGGGGGTTCAGCTCCTACAATGAGCAGTTCTTC.

This clonotype came up a few times. The chain has TRBV7-2 and TRBJ1-2; 7 positions match TRBD1. V dropped 3 bases and J dropped 8; count of bases not matched to a gene: 3. Looked up from germline, CDR1 is SGHTA and CDR2 is FQGNSA. There are 12 residues in the CDR3. The CDR3 loop is CASSLTGWGYTF. The CDR3 DNA sequence: TGTGCCAGCAGCTTGACAGGGTGGGGCTACACCTTC.

This clonotype was counted only a few times. J is TRBJ2-3 and V is TRBV20-1; 8 bases map to TRBD2. V gave up 0 bases and J gave up 5 bases; unmatched junction bases: 7. The CDR3 loop spans 15 amino acids. CDR1 is DFQATT, CDR2 SNEGSKA, per germline (reference sequence). Here the CDR3 DNA reads TGCAGTGCTAGAGATTCGGCGGGGGGAGGAGATACGCAGTATTTT. Translating it yields CSARDSAGGGDTQYF.

The chain joins TRBV24-1 to TRBJ1-1; no reliable D call. CDR1 KGHDR and CDR2 SFDVKD come from the germline V gene. Trimming shortened V by 9 bases and J by 2 bases, and 9 bases separated the two germline ends. The CDR3 covers 12 residues. The CDR3 DNA sequence: TGTGCCACCTCACAGTATAACACTGAAGCTTTCTTT. Translating gives CATSQYNTEAFF.

The V gene is TRBV7-6, the J gene TRBJ2-7; either TRBD1 or TRBD2 may fit D (6 bases each). V lost 5 bases and J 2 bases, leaving 10 bases between the germline ends. The CDR3 runs to 13 residues. The germline CDR1 and CDR2 sequences are SGHVS and FNYEAQ. The CDR3 here is CASSPGDTYEQYF. CDR3 DNA: TGTGCCAGCAGCCCGGGGGACACCTACGAGCAGTACTTC. Based on the CDR3 plus reference TRBV7-6 and TRBJ2-7, the full variable domain is GAGVSQSPRYKVTKRGQDVALRCDPISGHVSLYWYRQALGQGPEFLTYFNYEAQQDKSGLPNDRFSAERPEGSISTLTIQRTEQRDSAMYRCASSPGDTYEQYFGPGTRLTVT.

This clonotype has more than one count but fewer than ten. The V gene is TRBV5-1, the J gene TRBJ1-1; the D is unclear. Trimming took 4 bases from V and 0 from J, leaving 13 bases between them. Germline V CDR1 and CDR2: SGHRS, YFSETQ. The CDR3 runs to 15 residues. The CDR3 DNA reads as TGCGCCAGCAGCCGCGGGTCTCTACTGAACACTGAAGCTTTCTTT. It specifies CASSRGSLLNTEAFF.

This clonotype was seen a handful of times. The V gene is TRBV7-9, the J gene TRBJ2-1; D ambiguous. Germline V gives CDR1 SEHNR, CDR2 FQNEAQ (reference sequence). V lost 5 bases, J lost 0 bases, and 11 bases lay in between. This CDR3 is built from 15 residues. CDR3: CASSPDLGSYNEQFF. Here the CDR3 DNA reads TGTGCCAGCAGCCCAGACCTTGGCTCCTACAATGAGCAGTTCTTC.